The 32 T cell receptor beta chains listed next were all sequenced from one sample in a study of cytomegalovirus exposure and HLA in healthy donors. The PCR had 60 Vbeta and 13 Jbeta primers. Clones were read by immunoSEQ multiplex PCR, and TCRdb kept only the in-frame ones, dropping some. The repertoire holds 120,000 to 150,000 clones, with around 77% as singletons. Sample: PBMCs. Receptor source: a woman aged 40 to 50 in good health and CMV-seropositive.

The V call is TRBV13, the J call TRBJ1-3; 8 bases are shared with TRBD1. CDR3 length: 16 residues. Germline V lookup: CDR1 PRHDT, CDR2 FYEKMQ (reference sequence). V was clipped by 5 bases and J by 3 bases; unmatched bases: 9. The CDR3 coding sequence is TGTGCCAGCAGCATCGGGACAGGAAGAGGTGGAAACACCATATATTTT. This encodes CASSIGTGRGGNTIYF.

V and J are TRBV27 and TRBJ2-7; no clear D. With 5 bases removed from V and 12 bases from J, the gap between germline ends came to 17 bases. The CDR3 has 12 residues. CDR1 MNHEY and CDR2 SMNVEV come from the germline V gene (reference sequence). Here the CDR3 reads CASSGSTLRRYF. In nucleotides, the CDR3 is TGTGCCAGCAGTGGGTCGACACTCCGACGGTACTTC.

CDR3 protein: CASSGEGLVLEQYF. The CDR3, as DNA: TGTGCCAGCAGCGGCGAGGGTTTGGTACTCGAGCAGTACTTC. V gene TRBV5-6 combines with J gene TRBJ2-7, with D possibly matching TRBD2 (5 bases). From germline, CDR1 is SGHDT and CDR2 YYEEEE. V lost 4 bases and J lost 6, with 17 bases in between. The CDR3 is made up of 14 amino acids.

CDR3 residues: CASWASRNQPQHF. CDR3 DNA: TGTGCCAGCTGGGCATCCCGGAATCAGCCCCAGCATTTT. The chain is built from TRBV6-5 and TRBJ1-5, with D unclear. V lost 8 bases and J lost 4, with 12 bases in between. Looked up from germline, CDR1 is MNHEY and CDR2 is SVGAGI. There are 13 residues in the CDR3.

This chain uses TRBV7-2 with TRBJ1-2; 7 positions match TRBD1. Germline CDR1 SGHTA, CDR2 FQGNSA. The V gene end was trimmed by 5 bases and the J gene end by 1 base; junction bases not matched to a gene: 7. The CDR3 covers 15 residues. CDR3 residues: CASSARDRVNYGYTF. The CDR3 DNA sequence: TGTGCCAGCAGCGCCCGGGACAGAGTTAACTATGGCTACACCTTC.

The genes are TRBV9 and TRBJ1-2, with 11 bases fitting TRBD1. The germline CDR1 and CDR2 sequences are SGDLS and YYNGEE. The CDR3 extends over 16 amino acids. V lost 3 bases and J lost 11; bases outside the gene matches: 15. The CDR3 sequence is CASSAALGQGARGYTF. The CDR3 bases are TGTGCCAGCAGCGCCGCACTCGGACAGGGGGCTCGGGGTTACACCTTC.

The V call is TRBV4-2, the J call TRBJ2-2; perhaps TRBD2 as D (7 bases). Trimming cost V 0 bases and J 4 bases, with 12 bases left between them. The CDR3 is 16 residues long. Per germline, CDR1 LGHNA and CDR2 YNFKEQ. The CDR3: CASSQEWGGPTGELFF. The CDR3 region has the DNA TGTGCCAGCAGCCAAGAGTGGGGGGGCCCCACCGGGGAGCTGTTTTTT.

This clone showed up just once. The CDR3 here is CASSSTGDMNTEAFF. The CDR3 DNA is TGTGCCAGCAGCTCCACGGGGGATATGAACACTGAAGCTTTCTTT. This chain uses TRBV7-3 with TRBJ1-1; D possibly corresponds to TRBD1 (5 bases). Trimming took off 4 bases at V and 0 bases at J, with 12 bases between the two ends. The CDR3 runs to 15 residues. Germline assignment: CDR1 SGHTA and CDR2 FQGTGA.

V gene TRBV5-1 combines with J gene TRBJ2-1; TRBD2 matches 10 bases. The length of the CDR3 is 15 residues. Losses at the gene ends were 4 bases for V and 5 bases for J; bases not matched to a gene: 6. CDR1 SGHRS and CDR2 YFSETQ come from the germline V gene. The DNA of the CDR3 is TGCGCCAGCAGCGAGGACCTAGCGGGGGACAATGAGCAGTTCTTC. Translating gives CASSEDLAGDNEQFF.

The CDR3 DNA reads TGTGCCAGCAGTGCCTGGACAGCAACAGTGTATGGCTACACCTTC. Translation gives CASSAWTATVYGYTF. The rearrangement links TRBV6-5 to TRBJ1-2; D may be TRBD1 (6 bases). The CDR3 covers 15 residues. V was shortened by 5 bases and J by 5 bases, with 18 bases between the two germline ends. Germline V gene lookup returns CDR1 MNHEY and CDR2 SVGAGI.

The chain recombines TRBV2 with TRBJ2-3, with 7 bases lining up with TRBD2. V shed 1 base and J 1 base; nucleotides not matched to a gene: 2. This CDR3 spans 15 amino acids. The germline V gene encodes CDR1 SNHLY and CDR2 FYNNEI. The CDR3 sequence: CASSEGLAGTDTQYF. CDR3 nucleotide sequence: TGTGCCAGCAGTGAAGGGCTAGCGGGCACAGATACGCAGTATTTT.

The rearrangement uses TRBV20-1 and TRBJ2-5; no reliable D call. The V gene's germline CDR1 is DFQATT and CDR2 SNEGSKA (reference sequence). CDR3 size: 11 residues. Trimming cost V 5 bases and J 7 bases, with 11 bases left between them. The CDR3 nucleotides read TGCAGTGCTTACAGCCGTTTGACCCAGTACTTC. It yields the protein CSAYSRLTQYF.

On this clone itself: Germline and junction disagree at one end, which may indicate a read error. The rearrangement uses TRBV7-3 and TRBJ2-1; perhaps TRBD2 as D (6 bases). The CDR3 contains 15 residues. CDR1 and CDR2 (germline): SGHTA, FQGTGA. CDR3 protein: CASSLNRDLNNEQFF. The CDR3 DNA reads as TGTGCCAGCAGTTTAAACCGGGACTTGAACAATGAGCAGTTCTTC.

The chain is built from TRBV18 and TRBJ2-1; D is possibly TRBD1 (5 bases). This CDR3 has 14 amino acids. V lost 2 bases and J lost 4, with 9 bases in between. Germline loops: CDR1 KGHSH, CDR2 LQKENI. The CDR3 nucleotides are TGTGCCAGCTCACCATTGGACACATACAATGAGCAGTTCTTC. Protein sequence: CASSPLDTYNEQFF.

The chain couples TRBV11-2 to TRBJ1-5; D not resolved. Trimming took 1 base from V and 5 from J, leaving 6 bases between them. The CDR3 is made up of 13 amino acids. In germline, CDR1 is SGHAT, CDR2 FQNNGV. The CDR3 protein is CASSLGAYQPQHF. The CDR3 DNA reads TGTGCCAGCAGCTTAGGCGCCTATCAGCCCCAGCATTTT.

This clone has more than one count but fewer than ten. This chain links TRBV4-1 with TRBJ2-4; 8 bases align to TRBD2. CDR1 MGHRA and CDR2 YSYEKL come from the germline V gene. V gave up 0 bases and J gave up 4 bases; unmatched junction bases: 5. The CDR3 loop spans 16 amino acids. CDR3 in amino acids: CASSQDGQRGKNIQYF. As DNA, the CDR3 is TGCGCCAGCAGCCAAGATGGACAGCGGGGGAAAAACATTCAGTACTTC.

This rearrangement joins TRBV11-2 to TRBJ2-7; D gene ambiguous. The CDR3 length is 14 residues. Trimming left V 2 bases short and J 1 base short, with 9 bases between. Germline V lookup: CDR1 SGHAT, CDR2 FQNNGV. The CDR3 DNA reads TGTGCCAGCAGCTTACTAGAAAAATCCTACGAGCAGTACTTC. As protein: CASSLLEKSYEQYF.

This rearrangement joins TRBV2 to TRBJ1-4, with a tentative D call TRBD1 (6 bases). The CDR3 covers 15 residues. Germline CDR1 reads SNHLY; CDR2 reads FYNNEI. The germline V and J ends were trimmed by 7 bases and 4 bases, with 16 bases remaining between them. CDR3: CASKRTDSFNEKLFF. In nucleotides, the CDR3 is TGTGCCAGCAAAAGAACGGACAGCTTTAATGAAAAACTGTTTTTT.

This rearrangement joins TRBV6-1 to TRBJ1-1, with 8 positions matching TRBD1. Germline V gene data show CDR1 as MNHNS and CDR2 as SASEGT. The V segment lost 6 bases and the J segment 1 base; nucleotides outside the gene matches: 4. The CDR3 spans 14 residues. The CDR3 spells CASRYGTGNTEAFF. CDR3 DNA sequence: TGTGCCAGCAGATACGGGACAGGGAACACTGAAGCTTTCTTT.

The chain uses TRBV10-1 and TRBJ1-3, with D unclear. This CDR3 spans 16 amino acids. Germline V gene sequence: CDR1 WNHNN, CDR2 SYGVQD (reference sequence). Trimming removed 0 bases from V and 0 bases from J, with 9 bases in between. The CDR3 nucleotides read TGCGCCAGCAGTGAGTCGACGGCGGCCTCTGGAAACACCATATATTTT. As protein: CASSESTAASGNTIYF.

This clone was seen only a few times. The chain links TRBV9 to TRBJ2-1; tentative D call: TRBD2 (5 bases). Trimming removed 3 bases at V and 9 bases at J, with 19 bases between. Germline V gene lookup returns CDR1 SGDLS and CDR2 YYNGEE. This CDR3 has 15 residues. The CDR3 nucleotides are TGTGCCAGCAGCGGCACGGGATTTAGCGTGGGTGAGCAGTTCTTC. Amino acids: CASSGTGFSVGEQFF.

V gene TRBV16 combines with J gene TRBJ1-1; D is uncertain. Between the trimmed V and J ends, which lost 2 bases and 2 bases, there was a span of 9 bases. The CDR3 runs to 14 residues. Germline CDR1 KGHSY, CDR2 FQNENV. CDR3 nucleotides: TGTGCCAGCAGCCAAAGAGGATATAACACTGAAGCTTTCTTT. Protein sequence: CASSQRGYNTEAFF. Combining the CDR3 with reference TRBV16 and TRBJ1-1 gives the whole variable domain GEEVAQTPKHLVRGEGQKAKLYCAPIKGHSYVFWYQQVLKNEFKFLISFQNENVFDETGMPKERFSAKCLPNSPCSLEIQATKLEDSAVYFCASSQRGYNTEAFFGQGTRLTVV.

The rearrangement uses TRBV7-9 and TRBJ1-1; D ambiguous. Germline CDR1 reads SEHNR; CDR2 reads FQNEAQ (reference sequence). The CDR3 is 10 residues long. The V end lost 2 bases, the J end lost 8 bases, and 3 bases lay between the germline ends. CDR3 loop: CASSLSEAFF. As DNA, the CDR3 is TGTGCCAGCAGCTTATCAGAAGCTTTCTTT.

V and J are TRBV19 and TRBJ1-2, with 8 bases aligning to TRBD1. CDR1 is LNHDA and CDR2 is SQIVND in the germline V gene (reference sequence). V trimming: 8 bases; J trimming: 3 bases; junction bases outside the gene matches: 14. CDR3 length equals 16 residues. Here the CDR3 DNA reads TGTGCCAGTGGTCTTCCCCGACAGGGGTCGGACTATGGCTACACCTTC. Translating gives CASGLPRQGSDYGYTF.

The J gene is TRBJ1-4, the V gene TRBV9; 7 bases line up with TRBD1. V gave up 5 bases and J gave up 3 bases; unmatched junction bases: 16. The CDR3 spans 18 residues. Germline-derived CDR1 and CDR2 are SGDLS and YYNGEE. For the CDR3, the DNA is TGTGCCAGCAGTCGTTGGGACAGTCAGATGATATCTAATGAAAAACTGTTTTTT. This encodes CASSRWDSQMISNEKLFF. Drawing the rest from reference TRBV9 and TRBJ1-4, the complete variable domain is DSGVTQTPKHLITATGQRVTLRCSPRSGDLSVYWYQQSLDQGLQFLIQYYNGEERAKGNILERFSAQQFPDLHSELNLSSLELGDSALYFCASSRWDSQMISNEKLFFGSGTQLSVL.

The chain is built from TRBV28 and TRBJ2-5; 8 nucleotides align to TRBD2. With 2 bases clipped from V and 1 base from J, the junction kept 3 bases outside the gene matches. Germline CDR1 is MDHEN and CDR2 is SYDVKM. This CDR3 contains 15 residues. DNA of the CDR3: TGTGCCAGCAGTTTACGGGGGGGCAGCCAAGAGACCCAGTACTTC. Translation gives CASSLRGGSQETQYF.

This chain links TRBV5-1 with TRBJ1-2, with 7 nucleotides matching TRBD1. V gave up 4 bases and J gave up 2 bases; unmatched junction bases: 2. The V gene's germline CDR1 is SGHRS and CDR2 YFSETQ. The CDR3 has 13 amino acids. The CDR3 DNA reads TGCGCCAGCAGCCGGGGACAGAACTATGGCTACACCTTC. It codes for CASSRGQNYGYTF. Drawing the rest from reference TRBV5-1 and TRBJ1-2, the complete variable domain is KAGVTQTPRYLIKTRGQQVTLSCSPISGHRSVSWYQQTPGQGLQFLFEYFSETQRNKGNFPGRFSGRQFSNSRSEMNVSTLELGDSALYLCASSRGQNYGYTFGSGTRLTVV.

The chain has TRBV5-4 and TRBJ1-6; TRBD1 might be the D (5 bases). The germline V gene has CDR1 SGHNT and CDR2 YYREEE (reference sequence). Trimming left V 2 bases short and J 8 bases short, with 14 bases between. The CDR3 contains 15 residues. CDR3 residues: CASSFEQVKDSPLHF. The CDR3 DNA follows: TGTGCCAGCAGCTTCGAACAGGTCAAGGATTCACCCCTCCACTTT.

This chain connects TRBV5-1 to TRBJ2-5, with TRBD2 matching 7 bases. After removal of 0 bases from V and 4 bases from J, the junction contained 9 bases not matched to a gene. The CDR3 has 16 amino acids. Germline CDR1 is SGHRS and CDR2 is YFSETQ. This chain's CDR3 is CASSLAASGVAETQYF. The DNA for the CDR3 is TGCGCCAGCAGCTTGGCAGCCAGCGGGGTCGCAGAGACCCAGTACTTC.

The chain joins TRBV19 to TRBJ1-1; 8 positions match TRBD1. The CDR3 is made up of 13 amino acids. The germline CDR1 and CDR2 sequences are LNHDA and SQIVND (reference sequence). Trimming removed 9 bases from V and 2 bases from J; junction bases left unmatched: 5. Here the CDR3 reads CASVGQANTEAFF. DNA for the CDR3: TGTGCCAGCGTGGGACAGGCAAACACTGAAGCTTTCTTT.

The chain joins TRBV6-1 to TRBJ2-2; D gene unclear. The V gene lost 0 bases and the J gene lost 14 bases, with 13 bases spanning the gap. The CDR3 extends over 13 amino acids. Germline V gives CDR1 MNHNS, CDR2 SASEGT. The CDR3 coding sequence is TGTGCCAGCAGTGAAGCGGCCAGACGGGTACTGTTTTTT. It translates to CASSEAARRVLFF.

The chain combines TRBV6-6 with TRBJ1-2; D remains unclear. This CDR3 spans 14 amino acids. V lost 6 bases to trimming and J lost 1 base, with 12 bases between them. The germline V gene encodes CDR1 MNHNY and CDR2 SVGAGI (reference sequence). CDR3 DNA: TGTGCCAGCAGCCCCCCAGGCTTTAACTATGGCTACACCTTC. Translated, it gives CASSPPGFNYGYTF.